This note documents a single TCR beta chain sequence. The sample belongs to a study of PD-L1 blockade in urothelial cancer. On the study more broadly: Blood was evaluated 3 weeks (second dose) and 6 weeks after therapy began.

Profiled with immunoSEQ multiplex PCR; TCRdb holds only in-frame clones, not every one. The sample contains about 51,000 clones, around 85% of which appear only once. The CDR3 loop spans 11 amino acids. The V end lost 7 bases, the J end lost 7 bases, and 7 bases lay between the germline ends. The germline V gene has CDR1 MNHEY and CDR2 SMNVEV (reference sequence). The receptor's source is a man aged 55 to 70 with urothelial cancer. V usage is TRBV27 and J usage is TRBJ1-4; D not certain. The sequenced sample was PBMCs, obtained around atezolizumab (anti-PD-L1) treatment. The CDR3 sequence: CASTGGEKLFF. In DNA, the CDR3 is TGTGCCAGCACGGGTGGTGAAAAACTGTTTTTT.